These 26 T cell receptor beta chains were sequenced from one sample in a study of monozygotic twins with inflammatory bowel disease. TCRdb re-called the 5' RACE reads, yielding one record per CDR3 amino acid sequence without DNA. The sample totals about 300,000 distinct CDR3 sequences. The material sequenced was blood. Receptors were obtained from a human donor with ulcerative colitis or Crohn's disease, or a healthy co-twin of an affected twin (not recorded which).

CDR3 region: CASSSWPSGRVGDYEQYF. This chain joins TRBV6-2 or TRBV6-3 and TRBJ2-7; the TCRdb D gene call, TRBD2, has no DNA to confirm it. In germline, CDR1 is MNHEY, CDR2 SVGEGT. This CDR3 region has 18 residues.

The rearrangement uses TRBV3-1 and TRBJ1-1. The CDR3 contains 14 residues. Germline V CDR1 and CDR2: LGHDT, YNNKEL (reference sequence). The CDR3 sequence: CASSHRGPNTEAFF.

The rearrangement uses TRBV10-3 and TRBJ2-7; with no DNA, the TCRdb D assignment of TRBD1 cannot be verified. The CDR3 is made up of 16 amino acids. The germline gives CDR1 ENHRY, CDR2 SYGVKD. CDR3 loop: CAISEYGQRINYEQYF.

The CDR3 region is CSVEDSYPPYGYTF. The V and J genes are TRBV29-1 and TRBJ1-2. Germline V lookup: CDR1 SQVTM, CDR2 ANQGSEA. This CDR3 is built from 14 residues.

The chain employs TRBV6-1 and TRBJ1-5; as DNA is missing, the TRBD1 call by TCRdb cannot be tested. The CDR3 has 15 residues. Germline V gives CDR1 MNHNS, CDR2 SASEGT. CDR3: CASKEQGERYQPQHF.

The chain recombines TRBV4-1 with TRBJ1-6. The CDR3 has 21 residues. Germline assignment: CDR1 MGHRA and CDR2 YSYEKL. CDR3 residues: CASSQEYRFLDPSSYNSPLHF.

This chain uses TRBV18 with TRBJ2-7; TCRdb outputs TRBD2, but without DNA this stays unchecked. In germline, CDR1 is KGHSH, CDR2 LQKENI. CDR3 length equals 19 residues. The CDR3 reads CASSPRSGTSGIRDYEQYF. Variable domain in full (rest from reference TRBV18 and TRBJ2-7): NAGVMQNPRHLVRRRGQEARLRCSPMKGHSHVYWYRQLPEEGLKFMVYLQKENIIDESGMPKERFSAEFPKEGPSILRIQQVVRGDSAAYFCASSPRSGTSGIRDYEQYFGPGTRLTVT.

CDR3 loop: CSAKNPTSGRADEQFF. J is TRBJ2-1 and V is TRBV20-1; the TCRdb call, TRBD2, lacks DNA for checking. The CDR3 sequence is 16 residues long. Germline lookup yields CDR1 DFQATT and CDR2 SNEGSKA (reference sequence).

J is TRBJ2-7 and V is TRBV12-3 or TRBV12-4. This CDR3 has 12 amino acids. The CDR3 sequence: CASSLFDYEQYF.

The chain links TRBV12-3 or TRBV12-4 to TRBJ2-3; TCRdb's D gene call, TRBD1, goes unchecked for lack of DNA. The CDR3 sequence is 13 residues long. The CDR3 protein is CASRPLGGDTQYF.

This chain links TRBV18 with TRBJ1-1. The CDR3 has 15 residues. The germline V gene encodes CDR1 KGHSH and CDR2 LQKENI. CDR3 in amino acids: CASSPHVGMNTEAFF.

The chain links TRBV2 to TRBJ2-1. The CDR3 length is 11 residues. CDR1 and CDR2 (germline): SNHLY, FYNNEI. CDR3: CASGSYNEQFF.

The gene calls are TRBV11-2 and TRBJ2-7; lacking DNA, the TRBD1 call made by TCRdb goes unchecked. CDR3 size: 13 residues. Germline V gene sequence: CDR1 SGHAT, CDR2 FQNNGV. CDR3: CASSLDPQAIRPF.

The rearrangement links TRBV20-1 to TRBJ2-7; TCRdb's D call of TRBD2 is untestable without DNA. Germline V CDR1 and CDR2: DFQATT, SNEGSKA (reference sequence). This CDR3 is built from 15 residues. The CDR3 loop is CSAREVAGGNYEQYF.

The rearrangement uses TRBV7-9 and TRBJ2-1; TCRdb outputs TRBD1, but without DNA this stays unchecked. Germline CDR1 reads SEHNR; CDR2 reads FQNEAQ (reference sequence). CDR3 length: 15 amino acids. The CDR3 protein is CASSLRDRAYNEQFF.

V is TRBV12-3 or TRBV12-4 and J is TRBJ2-3; the D call of TRBD2 rests on TCRdb alone, since no DNA is present to check it. The CDR3 is made up of 13 amino acids. The CDR3 sequence: CASTLSRTDTQYF.

The rearrangement links TRBV10-3 to TRBJ2-5; TCRdb reports TRBD2, a call that lacks DNA to check it against. Germline V gives CDR1 ENHRY, CDR2 SYGVKD. The CDR3 length is 12 residues. CDR3 sequence: CAIRGAGETQYF.

This chain uses TRBV4-3 with TRBJ1-1; there is no DNA to check the TCRdb D call of TRBD1. The germline gives CDR1 LGHNA, CDR2 YSLEER. The CDR3 is 15 residues long. The CDR3 loop is CASSLGAGMNTEAFF.

The chain is built from TRBV6-2 or TRBV6-3 and TRBJ2-7; checking the TCRdb D call of TRBD1 is not possible without DNA. The CDR3 is 15 amino acids. Germline V gene data show CDR1 as MNHEY and CDR2 as SVGEGT. The CDR3 sequence: CASSYGGRPPYEQYF.

The V call is TRBV2, the J call TRBJ1-3; the D gene TCRdb calls, TRBD1, cannot be checked with no DNA. Germline lookup yields CDR1 SNHLY and CDR2 FYNNEI. The CDR3 runs 17 residues. The CDR3 sequence: CASSPLSGVYSGNTIYF.

The chain's CDR3 is CASVTGFRTEAFF. The chain joins TRBV19 to TRBJ1-1; TCRdb calls TRBD1, which cannot be checked without DNA. This CDR3 spans 13 amino acids. The germline V gene has CDR1 LNHDA and CDR2 SQIVND (reference sequence).

This rearrangement joins TRBV11-1 to TRBJ2-7; the TRBD2 assignment by TCRdb is unverifiable without DNA. Per germline, CDR1 SGHAT and CDR2 FQDESV (reference sequence). The CDR3 has 19 amino acids. The CDR3 spells CASSLVRGVGDKTSYEQYF. The full variable domain, rest sourced from reference TRBV11-1 and TRBJ2-7, is EAEVAQSPRYKITEKSQAVAFWCDPISGHATLYWYRQILGQGPELLVQFQDESVVDDSQLPKDRFSAERLKGVDSTLKIQPAELGDSAMYLCASSLVRGVGDKTSYEQYFGPGTRLTVT.

V usage is TRBV10-3 and J usage is TRBJ2-1; TCRdb proposes TRBD2, but this gene call is untestable without DNA. The CDR3 covers 12 residues. Germline V CDR1 and CDR2: ENHRY, SYGVKD. The CDR3: CAISEEGHRQFF.

The chain is built from TRBV7-9 and TRBJ2-1. The CDR3 is 16 residues long. Germline CDR1 is SEHNR and CDR2 is FQNEAQ (reference sequence). The CDR3 is CASSLGSASSYNEQFF.

V usage is TRBV20-1 and J usage is TRBJ2-3; TCRdb's D call, TRBD2, is unchecked because there is no DNA. CDR3 length: 15 amino acids. Germline V gives CDR1 DFQATT, CDR2 SNEGSKA (reference sequence). This CDR3 is CSARLYGRSTDTQYF.

The V call is TRBV12-3 or TRBV12-4, the J call TRBJ2-2; absent DNA, TCRdb's TRBD1 call cannot be checked. This CDR3 has 14 amino acids. This CDR3 reads CASRQGINTGELFF.